A selection of T cell receptor beta chains follows, all from one sample in a study of T cells in Graves' hyperthyroidism and ophthalmopathy. TCRdb analysed the multiplex PCR reads with MiXCR anew, one entry per CDR3 protein. The sample holds around 660,000 distinct CDR3 sequences, roughly 46% seen once. The sequenced sample consisted of peripheral blood or thyroid tissue (not recorded which). These receptors were collected from an adult man with Graves' disease, either hyperthyroidism or ophthalmopathy (not recorded which). The CDR3 runs from the conserved cysteine through the conserved F or W. Each record gives: CDR3 DNA, CDR3 protein, V gene, D gene, CDR3 length, clone size, J gene. The D gene is left open where the match is weak. Only some rows state a clone size, as once, few, many or a class for expanded clones.

cdr3_nt: TGTGCCAGCATTCCCGTGACTAGCGGGAACACCGGGGAGCAGTTTTTT; cdr3_aa: CASIPVTSGNTGEQFF; v_call: TRBV6-6; d_call: TRBD2; cdr3_length: 16; clone_size: .; j_call: TRBJ2-2
cdr3_nt: TGTGCCATCTTAACGGGGGGAACTGAAGCTTTCTTT; cdr3_aa: CAILTGGTEAFF; v_call: TRBV10-3; d_call: .; cdr3_length: 12; clone_size: many; j_call: TRBJ1-1
cdr3_nt: TGTGCCACCAGTGATTCTACAGGGGGCGCAGGGCAGCCCCAGCATTTT; cdr3_aa: CATSDSTGGAGQPQHF; v_call: TRBV24-1; d_call: TRBD1; cdr3_length: 16; clone_size: .; j_call: TRBJ1-5
cdr3_nt: TGTGCCATCAGTGAGTCGCTCATCCGGGACAGGGGGGACTACGAGCAGTACTTC; cdr3_aa: CAISESLIRDRGDYEQYF; v_call: TRBV10-3; d_call: TRBD1; cdr3_length: 18; clone_size: .; j_call: TRBJ2-7
cdr3_nt: TGCAGCGATGGACAGACTTACACTGAAGCTTTCTTT; cdr3_aa: CSDGQTYTEAFF; v_call: TRBV29-1; d_call: .; cdr3_length: 12; clone_size: many; j_call: TRBJ1-1
cdr3_nt: TGTGCCATCAGTGTAACCGGGACTCACCCTGGGGCCAACGTCCTGACTTTC; cdr3_aa: CAISVTGTHPGANVLTF; v_call: TRBV10-3; d_call: .; cdr3_length: 17; clone_size: .; j_call: TRBJ2-6
cdr3_nt: TGTGCCAGCAGTTCCGACGCTGGGGCCAACGTCCTGACTTTC; cdr3_aa: CASSSDAGANVLTF; v_call: TRBV12-3/TRBV12-4; d_call: .; cdr3_length: 14; clone_size: .; j_call: TRBJ2-6
cdr3_nt: TGTGCCACGGGACAGGGAGGGACTGAAGCTTTCTTT; cdr3_aa: CATGQGGTEAFF; v_call: TRBV24-1; d_call: TRBD1; cdr3_length: 12; clone_size: many; j_call: TRBJ1-1
cdr3_nt: TGTGCCACCAGTGACCGGGGGAGGGGGCACGGAAGCAATCAGCCCCAGCATTTT; cdr3_aa: CATSDRGRGHGSNQPQHF; v_call: TRBV24-1; d_call: TRBD1; cdr3_length: 18; clone_size: few; j_call: TRBJ1-5
cdr3_nt: TGCAGCGTTGCTGACAGGGGGAACTATGGCTACACCTTC; cdr3_aa: CSVADRGNYGYTF; v_call: TRBV29-1; d_call: TRBD1; cdr3_length: 13; clone_size: once; j_call: TRBJ1-2
cdr3_nt: TGCAGTGCTATGGGGACAGGGGGTAGCTACGAGCAGTACTTC; cdr3_aa: CSAMGTGGSYEQYF; v_call: TRBV20-1; d_call: TRBD1; cdr3_length: 14; clone_size: .; j_call: TRBJ2-7
cdr3_nt: TGTGCCAGCAGCTCAACCGCAGGGGTAAAATCCTACGAGCAGTACTTC; cdr3_aa: CASSSTAGVKSYEQYF; v_call: TRBV7-6; d_call: .; cdr3_length: 16; clone_size: .; j_call: TRBJ2-7
cdr3_nt: TGTGCCAGCAGCTTAGAAGCAGGCTATGGCTACACCTTC; cdr3_aa: CASSLEAGYGYTF; v_call: TRBV7-8; d_call: .; cdr3_length: 13; clone_size: many; j_call: TRBJ1-2
cdr3_nt: TGTGCCAGCCCGGTGGGACAGGGGTCTTCTCCCCTCCACTTT; cdr3_aa: CASPVGQGSSPLHF; v_call: TRBV25-1; d_call: TRBD1; cdr3_length: 14; clone_size: .; j_call: TRBJ1-6
cdr3_nt: TGCAGCGTTGAATTTGAGACAGGGTGGAACACTGAAGCTTTCTTT; cdr3_aa: CSVEFETGWNTEAFF; v_call: TRBV29-1; d_call: TRBD1; cdr3_length: 15; clone_size: .; j_call: TRBJ1-1
cdr3_nt: TGCAGTGCCAGAACAGGGACTCAGCCCCAGCATTTT; cdr3_aa: CSARTGTQPQHF; v_call: TRBV20-1; d_call: .; cdr3_length: 12; clone_size: many; j_call: TRBJ1-5
cdr3_nt: TGTGCCAGCAGCCCCAGACAGGGCCCCAATCAGCCCCAGCATTTT; cdr3_aa: CASSPRQGPNQPQHF; v_call: TRBV7-9; d_call: TRBD1; cdr3_length: 15; clone_size: .; j_call: TRBJ1-5
cdr3_nt: TGTGCCAGCAGACCCCCGACAGTAACCTATGGCTACACCTTC; cdr3_aa: CASRPPTVTYGYTF; v_call: TRBV9; d_call: .; cdr3_length: 14; clone_size: .; j_call: TRBJ1-2
cdr3_nt: TGTGCCAGCAGCGTAGGGCCCTTGGACAGGCGCTCTGGAAACACCATATATTTT; cdr3_aa: CASSVGPLDRRSGNTIYF; v_call: TRBV9; d_call: TRBD1; cdr3_length: 18; clone_size: few; j_call: TRBJ1-3
cdr3_nt: TGTGCCAGCAGTGAACCGCCCGACAGGCAATTTAACTATGGCTACACCTTC; cdr3_aa: CASSEPPDRQFNYGYTF; v_call: TRBV25-1; d_call: .; cdr3_length: 17; clone_size: .; j_call: TRBJ1-2
cdr3_nt: TGCAGTGCTAGTGAAACCCCGGGACTAGCGGGAGGCGAGCAGTACTTC; cdr3_aa: CSASETPGLAGGEQYF; v_call: TRBV20-1; d_call: TRBD2; cdr3_length: 16; clone_size: .; j_call: TRBJ2-7
cdr3_nt: TGTGCCAGCAGCGGGGACGGCGGAACGGGCACCGGGGAGCTGTTTTTT; cdr3_aa: CASSGDGGTGTGELFF; v_call: TRBV7-8; d_call: .; cdr3_length: 16; clone_size: few; j_call: TRBJ2-2
cdr3_nt: TGCAGCGTGGCTGACAGGGGCCATCAGCCCCAGCATTTT; cdr3_aa: CSVADRGHQPQHF; v_call: TRBV29-1; d_call: TRBD1; cdr3_length: 13; clone_size: .; j_call: TRBJ1-5
cdr3_nt: TGCAGTGCTAGAGATTCCGCGGGAATTAATTCACCCCTCCACTTT; cdr3_aa: CSARDSAGINSPLHF; v_call: TRBV20-1; d_call: .; cdr3_length: 15; clone_size: .; j_call: TRBJ1-6
cdr3_nt: TGTGCCAGCAGCGACCCCGGAGGGGGCGAAGGAGACTATGGCTACACCTTC; cdr3_aa: CASSDPGGGEGDYGYTF; v_call: TRBV9; d_call: TRBD1; cdr3_length: 17; clone_size: .; j_call: TRBJ1-2
cdr3_nt: TGCAGCGTTGCAGAAAACGGGGATGGCTACACCTTC; cdr3_aa: CSVAENGDGYTF; v_call: TRBV29-1; d_call: .; cdr3_length: 12; clone_size: .; j_call: TRBJ1-2
cdr3_nt: TGTGCCAGCAGTGCTTGGACAGGGGTTTACACCATATATTTT; cdr3_aa: CASSAWTGVYTIYF; v_call: TRBV2; d_call: TRBD1; cdr3_length: 14; clone_size: .; j_call: TRBJ1-3
cdr3_nt: TGCAGTGCTCGACCGACAGGGGGCAACGGTGGCTACACCTTC; cdr3_aa: CSARPTGGNGGYTF; v_call: TRBV20-1; d_call: TRBD1; cdr3_length: 14; clone_size: .; j_call: TRBJ1-2
cdr3_nt: TGCGCCAGCAGCGAAGGGACAGGGAGGAGTGCTGAAGCTTTCTTT; cdr3_aa: CASSEGTGRSAEAFF; v_call: TRBV5-1; d_call: TRBD1; cdr3_length: 15; clone_size: many; j_call: TRBJ1-1
cdr3_nt: TGTGCCAGTAGTATAGGTCCGGACAGCACTGAAGCTTTCTTT; cdr3_aa: CASSIGPDSTEAFF; v_call: TRBV19; d_call: .; cdr3_length: 14; clone_size: many; j_call: TRBJ1-1
cdr3_nt: TGCGCCAGCAGCTCCCGAACCCACACCGTCTACGAGCAGTACTTC; cdr3_aa: CASSSRTHTVYEQYF; v_call: TRBV5-1; d_call: .; cdr3_length: 15; clone_size: .; j_call: TRBJ2-7
cdr3_nt: TGCAGTTCGGGCGGGGTACTTGAGACCCAGTACTTC; cdr3_aa: CSSGGVLETQYF; v_call: TRBV20-1; d_call: .; cdr3_length: 12; clone_size: .; j_call: TRBJ2-5
cdr3_nt: TGTGCCAGCAGTTACTCGACGCCAGGGGGGAACACCATATATTTT; cdr3_aa: CASSYSTPGGNTIYF; v_call: TRBV6-5; d_call: TRBD1; cdr3_length: 15; clone_size: few; j_call: TRBJ1-3
cdr3_nt: TGTGCTACTGGAAGTGGATGGGAGCAGTACTTC; cdr3_aa: CATGSGWEQYF; v_call: TRBV12-5; d_call: .; cdr3_length: 11; clone_size: few; j_call: TRBJ2-7
cdr3_nt: TGTGCCAGCAGTCGGACGGGGGGCGTTGGGGAGGCCCAGTACTTC; cdr3_aa: CASSRTGGVGEAQYF; v_call: TRBV25-1; d_call: .; cdr3_length: 15; clone_size: .; j_call: TRBJ2-5
cdr3_nt: TGCAGTGGGCTCAACAGGGGCTTGAACACTGAAGCTTTCTTT; cdr3_aa: CSGLNRGLNTEAFF; v_call: TRBV29-1; d_call: TRBD1; cdr3_length: 14; clone_size: .; j_call: TRBJ1-1
cdr3_nt: TGTGCCAGCAGCTTATGGACAGGGGGAGGGCTTATGAACACTGAAGCTTTCTTT; cdr3_aa: CASSLWTGGGLMNTEAFF; v_call: TRBV7-2; d_call: TRBD1; cdr3_length: 18; clone_size: .; j_call: TRBJ1-1
cdr3_nt: TGCAGTGCTAGTCAAGGGGCTGGATTGACCCAGCATTTT; cdr3_aa: CSASQGAGLTQHF; v_call: TRBV20-1; d_call: .; cdr3_length: 13; clone_size: .; j_call: TRBJ1-5
cdr3_nt: TGTGCCACCTCGGCGGGAAACTATGGCTACACCTTC; cdr3_aa: CATSAGNYGYTF; v_call: TRBV24-1; d_call: .; cdr3_length: 12; clone_size: many; j_call: TRBJ1-2
cdr3_nt: TGTGCCAGCACCCTTAGGGCTGAAGCTTTCTTT; cdr3_aa: CASTLRAEAFF; v_call: TRBV13; d_call: .; cdr3_length: 11; clone_size: many; j_call: TRBJ1-1
cdr3_nt: TGCAGTGCTAGAGATCGTAGGGGACGAGAAGCTTTCTTT; cdr3_aa: CSARDRRGREAFF; v_call: TRBV20-1; d_call: .; cdr3_length: 13; clone_size: .; j_call: TRBJ1-1
cdr3_nt: TGTGCCATCAGTGATCCGGGACAGGAGACCCAGTACTTC; cdr3_aa: CAISDPGQETQYF; v_call: TRBV10-3; d_call: TRBD1; cdr3_length: 13; clone_size: .; j_call: TRBJ2-5
cdr3_nt: TGTGCCAGCAGTCCCACGGACAGGGCTAACGTCCTGACTTTC; cdr3_aa: CASSPTDRANVLTF; v_call: TRBV12-3/TRBV12-4; d_call: TRBD1; cdr3_length: 14; clone_size: .; j_call: TRBJ2-6
cdr3_nt: TGTGCCATCGGCGGGGGGCAACGCACTGAAGCTTTCTTT; cdr3_aa: CAIGGGQRTEAFF; v_call: TRBV10-3; d_call: .; cdr3_length: 13; clone_size: many; j_call: TRBJ1-1
cdr3_nt: TGTGCCAGCAGTGAGGACAGGGTTGCAACTAATGAAAAACTGTTTTTT; cdr3_aa: CASSEDRVATNEKLFF; v_call: TRBV2; d_call: TRBD1; cdr3_length: 16; clone_size: .; j_call: TRBJ1-4
cdr3_nt: TGTGCCAGCAGCGCCGCGGGACAGGGGGCTAACTATGGCTACACCTTC; cdr3_aa: CASSAAGQGANYGYTF; v_call: TRBV9; d_call: TRBD1; cdr3_length: 16; clone_size: .; j_call: TRBJ1-2